The 13 T cell receptor beta chains below all came from one sample that was sequenced in a study of T cell responses to AZD1222 COVID-19 vaccine. Generated by immunoSEQ multiplex PCR, the TCRdb table keeps only in-frame clones and is missing some. Here the sample spans fewer than 180,000 clones, around 94% being singletons. Here the sequenced sample was peripheral blood, taken on day 0 of AZD1222 vaccination. These receptors were collected from an adult in good health.

V gene TRBV18 combines with J gene TRBJ2-1; D possibly matches TRBD1 or TRBD2 (5 bases each). Germline V gives CDR1 KGHSH, CDR2 LQKENI. The CDR3 covers 12 residues. Trimming removed 2 bases from V and 9 bases from J, with 8 bases in between. The CDR3 region is CASSPGTGEQFF. DNA of the CDR3: TGTGCCAGCTCACCAGGGACCGGTGAGCAGTTCTTC.

This clone occurred a few times. This rearrangement joins TRBV12-5 to TRBJ2-3; TRBD2 aligns across 11 bases. Germline V gives CDR1 LGHNT, CDR2 FRNRAP. V was pared by 0 bases and J by 5 bases, with 7 bases of the junction left unmatched. This CDR3 has 17 residues. The DNA of the CDR3 is TGTGCTAGTGGTTTGGTACCTAGCGGGGGGTTGGGAGATACGCAGTATTTT. It codes for CASGLVPSGGLGDTQYF. Based on the CDR3 plus reference TRBV12-5 and TRBJ2-3, the full variable domain is DARVTQTPRHKVTEMGQEVTMRCQPILGHNTVFWYRQTMMQGLELLAYFRNRAPLDDSGMPKDRFSAEMPDATLATLKIQPSEPRDSAVYFCASGLVPSGGLGDTQYFGPGTRLTVL.

The rearrangement links TRBV2 to TRBJ2-1; 8 bases agree with TRBD2. The CDR3 sequence is 16 residues long. Germline assignment: CDR1 SNHLY and CDR2 FYNNEI. V dropped 1 base and J dropped 0; count of bases not matched to a gene: 2. The CDR3 nucleotides read TGTGCCAGCAGTGAAGGCGGGAGGAGCTCCTACAATGAGCAGTTCTTC. This sequence encodes CASSEGGRSSYNEQFF.

V gene TRBV6-1 combines with J gene TRBJ2-2; 11 bases line up with TRBD1. The germline gives CDR1 MNHNS, CDR2 SASEGT. Trimming at V came to 4 bases and at J to 7 bases, leaving 8 bases not matched to a gene. The CDR3 extends over 16 amino acids. The CDR3 loop reads CASSVYMGQGDGELFF. The DNA of the CDR3 is TGTGCCAGCAGTGTATATATGGGACAGGGGGACGGGGAGCTGTTTTTT.

The chain carries TRBV28 and TRBJ1-2; TRBD1 matches 7 bases. V shed 7 bases, J shed 6 bases, and the junction held 8 bases outside the gene matches. Germline lookup yields CDR1 MDHEN and CDR2 SYDVKM. The length of the CDR3 is 13 residues. In nucleotides, the CDR3 is TGTGCCAGCACCTTGGGCCAGGGGGATGGCTACACCTTC. Protein: CASTLGQGDGYTF.

The chain is built from TRBV21-1 and TRBJ1-5; no check of the table's D call, TRBD1, against the DNA was made. TRBV21-1 is reported as a pseudogene. The CDR3 has 14 amino acids. CDR3 region: CASSLDRENQPQHF. The CDR3 DNA sequence: TGTGCCAGCAGCCTGGACAGGGAGAATCAGCCCCAGCATTTT.

The chain recombines TRBV18 with TRBJ1-2; D may be TRBD1 (5 bases). V was shortened by 3 bases and J by 0 bases, with 11 bases between the two germline ends. The length of the CDR3 is 15 residues. CDR1 KGHSH and CDR2 LQKENI come from the germline V gene. This chain's CDR3 is CASSPDTDSNYGYTF. The CDR3 region has the DNA TGTGCCAGCTCACCGGACACAGACTCTAACTATGGCTACACCTTC.

This rearrangement joins TRBV10-1 to TRBJ2-1, with 9 bases lining up with TRBD2. Per the germline V gene, CDR1 is WNHNN and CDR2 is SYGVQD (reference sequence). Germline trimming cut 0 bases from V and 4 bases from J; bases unmatched to any gene: 7. The length of the CDR3 is 17 residues. Here the CDR3 DNA reads TGCGCCAGCAGTGAGTCTGATTTGCGGGGGGGGTACAATGAGCAGTTCTTC. Its translation: CASSESDLRGGYNEQFF.

The gene calls are TRBV7-6 and TRBJ2-5, with D unclear. Trimming removed 0 bases from V and 4 bases from J, with 9 bases in between. Germline CDR1 is SGHVS and CDR2 is FNYEAQ. The CDR3 totals 14 residues. The CDR3 protein is CASSLAVVGETQYF. The CDR3 DNA is TGTGCCAGCAGCTTAGCTGTGGTAGGAGAGACCCAGTACTTC.

This chain links TRBV29-1 with TRBJ2-5, with D hard to call. From germline, CDR1 is SQVTM and CDR2 ANQGSEA. This CDR3 is built from 16 residues. Trimming cost V 3 bases and J 3 bases, with 20 bases left between them. CDR3 sequence (DNA): TGCAGCGTTGACGTCCCTTCACCGACCAAGGAAGAGACCCAGTACTTC. It specifies CSVDVPSPTKEETQYF.

The V gene is TRBV11-2, the J gene TRBJ1-1; a weak D match, TRBD1 (5 bases). Looked up from germline, CDR1 is SGHAT and CDR2 is FQNNGV. This CDR3 comprises 13 residues. Trimming removed 5 bases from V and 3 bases from J, with 10 bases in between. CDR3 amino acids: CASSPTDYTEAFF. In nucleotides, the CDR3 is TGTGCCAGCAGCCCGACAGATTACACTGAAGCTTTCTTT.

This clone was observed at least ten times. CDR3 in DNA: TGTGCCAGCAGCCAAAAACTAGCGGAGGAGGGCAATGAGCAGTTCTTC. Residues: CASSQKLAEEGNEQFF. The chain combines TRBV4-2 with TRBJ2-1; 8 bases agree with TRBD2. CDR3 length equals 16 residues. V shed 2 bases and J 6 bases; nucleotides not matched to a gene: 9. Germline-derived CDR1 and CDR2 are LGHNA and YNFKEQ.

This clone was seen a few times. V and J are TRBV7-9 and TRBJ2-2; a weak D match, TRBD2 (5 bases). Trimming took 5 bases from V and 6 from J, leaving 13 bases between them. The germline gives CDR1 SEHNR, CDR2 FQNEAQ (reference sequence). The CDR3 is made up of 14 amino acids. The CDR3 coding sequence is TGTGCCAGCAGCCGGGATGGATACGCCGGGGAGCTGTTTTTT. It specifies CASSRDGYAGELFF.